One sample yielded the 11 T cell receptor beta chains listed below, sequenced in a study of cytotoxic CD8 clonotypes in ibrutinib-treated CLL. Repertoires were generated with immunoSEQ multiplex PCR, while TCRdb's copy carries only in-frame clones and drops some. Of some 130,000 clones listed, around 84% are singletons. The input for sequencing was PBMCs, taken after 24 months of ibrutinib treatment. All receptors derive from a human donor with chronic lymphocytic leukemia.

The chain combines TRBV7-2 with TRBJ2-1, with TRBD1 as a possible D gene (6 bases). The germline V and J ends were trimmed by 5 bases and 12 bases, with 20 bases remaining between them. The germline V gene encodes CDR1 SGHTA and CDR2 FQGNSA. The CDR3 sequence is 14 residues long. The CDR3 sequence is CASSLNPTGLGQFF. The DNA for the CDR3 is TGTGCCAGCAGCCTAAACCCGACAGGTCTGGGGCAGTTCTTC.

The chain employs TRBV6-1 and TRBJ2-3; 7 bases fit TRBD1. Trimming removed 6 bases from V and 4 bases from J; junction bases left unmatched: 7. CDR1 is MNHNS, CDR2 SASEGT, per germline. The CDR3 spans 14 residues. CDR3 DNA: TGTGCCAGCAGCCGAGACAGGGCGGCAGATACGCAGTATTTT. This translates into CASSRDRAADTQYF.

This clone turned up a few times. The J gene is TRBJ1-1, the V gene TRBV27; D gene ambiguous. CDR3 length: 13 residues. V lost 5 bases, J lost 1 base, and 8 bases lay in between. The germline V gene encodes CDR1 MNHEY and CDR2 SMNVEV (reference sequence). The DNA of the CDR3 is TGTGCCAGCAGTCCATTGGGGAACACTGAAGCTTTCTTT. Amino acids: CASSPLGNTEAFF.

The chain has TRBV11-2 and TRBJ1-6, with D perhaps matching TRBD1 (6 bases). Trimming cost V 1 base and J 9 bases, with 7 bases left between them. The length of the CDR3 is 13 residues. CDR1 and CDR2 from the germline V gene are SGHAT and FQNNGV. CDR3 in DNA: TGTGCCAGCAGCTTAGTCAGGGGTTCACCCCTCCACTTT. Its protein product is CASSLVRGSPLHF.

The chain couples TRBV12-5 to TRBJ1-1, with 8 bases lining up with TRBD1. V lost 1 base and J lost 4; bases outside the gene matches: 2. The CDR3 has 14 residues. CDR1 LGHNT and CDR2 FRNRAP come from the germline V gene. The chain's CDR3 is CASGLEGQATEAFF. For the CDR3, the DNA is TGTGCTAGTGGTTTGGAGGGACAGGCCACTGAAGCTTTCTTT.

This chain joins TRBV19 and TRBJ2-4, with 7 bases matching TRBD1. V lost 9 bases to trimming and J lost 4 bases; unmatched junction nucleotides: 6. The CDR3 length is 13 residues. Germline lookup yields CDR1 LNHDA and CDR2 SQIVND (reference sequence). This CDR3 reads CASCDRAKNIQYF. The DNA for the CDR3 is TGTGCCAGCTGCGACAGGGCTAAAAACATTCAGTACTTC.

This chain joins TRBV5-8 and TRBJ2-7, with 8 bases identical to TRBD2. Germline-derived CDR1 and CDR2 are SGHTS and YDEGEE. The CDR3 consists of 15 residues. J was trimmed by 4 bases and V by 4 bases; bases with no gene match: 10. Here the CDR3 DNA reads TGTGCCAGCAGCCCGTGGGCGCGGGGGGCGTACGAGCAGTACTTC. Residues: CASSPWARGAYEQYF.

The rearrangement joins TRBV28 to TRBJ1-4, with D tentatively TRBD1 (5 bases). Trimming left V 6 bases short and J 0 bases short, with 20 bases between. Per germline, CDR1 MDHEN and CDR2 SYDVKM. The CDR3 sequence is 18 residues long. The CDR3 region is CASRGDLRHPATNEKLFF. DNA for the CDR3: TGTGCCAGCAGGGGGGACTTGAGGCATCCTGCAACTAATGAAAAACTGTTTTTT.

As concerns this clone: Other nucleotide sequences in the sample specify the same CDR3. The J gene is TRBJ2-7, the V gene TRBV5-4; 7 bases fit TRBD2. The V segment lost 0 bases and the J segment 0 bases; nucleotides outside the gene matches: 6. The germline V gene encodes CDR1 SGHNT and CDR2 YYREEE (reference sequence). The CDR3 covers 16 residues. CDR3 amino acids: CASSLGPGGLSYEQYF. The CDR3, as DNA: TGTGCCAGCAGCTTGGGGCCGGGGGGACTCTCCTACGAGCAGTACTTC.

J is TRBJ1-2 and V is TRBV7-9; the match to TRBD1 covers 9 bases. Germline lookup yields CDR1 SEHNR and CDR2 FQNEAQ (reference sequence). The junction had 6 bases not matched to a gene; V was cut back by 6 bases and J by 4 bases. This CDR3 contains 14 residues. CDR3 sequence: CASRGTGSLYGYTF. The CDR3 DNA sequence: TGTGCCAGCAGGGGGACAGGGTCCCTCTATGGCTACACCTTC.

The V call is TRBV5-1, the J call TRBJ2-7; TRBD1 matches 8 bases. J lost 5 bases, V lost 6 bases, and 7 bases had no gene match. CDR3 size: 13 residues. Germline V gene data show CDR1 as SGHRS and CDR2 as YFSETQ. The CDR3 DNA reads TGCGCCAGCAACCGGGACAGGATGAACGAGCAGTACTTC. It translates to CASNRDRMNEQYF.